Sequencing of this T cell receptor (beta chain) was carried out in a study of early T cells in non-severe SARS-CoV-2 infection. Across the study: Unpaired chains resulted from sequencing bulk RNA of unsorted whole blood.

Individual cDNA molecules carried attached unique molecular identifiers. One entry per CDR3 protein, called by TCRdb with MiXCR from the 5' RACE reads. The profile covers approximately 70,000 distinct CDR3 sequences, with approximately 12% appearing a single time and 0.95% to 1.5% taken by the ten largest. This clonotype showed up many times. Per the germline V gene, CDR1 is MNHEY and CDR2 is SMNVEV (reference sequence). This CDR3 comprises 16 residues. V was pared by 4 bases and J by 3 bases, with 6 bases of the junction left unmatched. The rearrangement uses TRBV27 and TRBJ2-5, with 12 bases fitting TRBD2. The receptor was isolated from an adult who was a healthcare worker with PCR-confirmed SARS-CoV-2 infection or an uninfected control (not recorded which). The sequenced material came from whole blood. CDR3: CASSSWTSGDKETQYF. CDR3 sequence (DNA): TGTGCCAGCAGTTCCTGGACTAGCGGGGATAAAGAGACCCAGTACTTC.